The 13 T cell receptor beta chains reported below all come from one sample, sequenced in a study of OX40 agonist ivuxolimab in advanced cancers. Produced via immunoSEQ multiplex PCR; TCRdb's table is partial and in-frame only. The table has roughly 18,000 clones, about 70% seen once. The specimen was CD4+ or CD8+ T cells sorted from blood, collected in a trial of the OX40 agonist ivuxolimab. The receptor set was obtained from an adult with an advanced solid tumor such as melanoma, head and neck, liver or kidney cancer.

The chain is built from TRBV4-3 and TRBJ2-7, with 16 positions matching TRBD2. V lost 4 bases, J lost 2 bases, and 2 bases stayed unmatched. The CDR3 consists of 16 residues. Germline CDR1 LGHNA, CDR2 YSLEER. The CDR3 here is CASSPGTSGRAYEQYF. In DNA, the CDR3 is TGCGCCAGCAGCCCCGGGACTAGCGGGAGGGCCTACGAGCAGTACTTC.

This clone was detected only once. This rearrangement joins TRBV9 to TRBJ1-3; D remains unclear. The V end was cut by 0 bases, the J end by 0 bases, with 13 bases between. The CDR3 loop spans 17 amino acids. Germline V lookup: CDR1 SGDLS, CDR2 YYNGEE. DNA of the CDR3: TGTGCCAGCAGCGTAGTCCGTGGCCCCCCCTCTGGAAACACCATATATTTT. Its translation: CASSVVRGPPSGNTIYF.

This clone counts as medium-sized. The junction departs from the called germline gene at one end, perhaps through a read error. The chain is built from TRBV7-7 and TRBJ2-2, with 8 bases identical to TRBD1. This CDR3 contains 14 residues. The germline V gene encodes CDR1 SSHAT and CDR2 FNYEAQ (reference sequence). This CDR3 reads CASSSDRVGGELFF. In nucleotides, the CDR3 is TGTGCTAGCAGCTCGGACAGGGTTGGCGGGGAGCTGTTTTTT. Supplemented by reference TRBV7-7 and TRBJ2-2, the full variable domain reads GAGVSQSPRYKVTKRGQDVTLRCDPISSHATLYWYQQALGQGPEFLTYFNYEAQPDKSGLPSDRFSAERPEGSISTLTIQRTEQRDSAMYRCASSSDRVGGELFFGEGSRLTVL.

The chain has TRBV4-1 and TRBJ1-1; 9 positions match TRBD1. CDR3 length equals 15 residues. Germline lookup yields CDR1 MGHRA and CDR2 YSYEKL. V shed 0 bases, J shed 5 bases, and the junction held 4 bases outside the gene matches. The CDR3 coding sequence is TGCGCCAGCAGCCAAGATCTGGGACAGGGAACTGAAGCTTTCTTT. Amino acid sequence: CASSQDLGQGTEAFF.

CDR3 bases: TGTGCCAGCAGTACGCCCCGGGCAGCCCACTACGAGCAGTACTTC. Its protein is CASSTPRAAHYEQYF. The V gene is TRBV6-5, the J gene TRBJ2-7; D is ambiguous. CDR1 MNHEY and CDR2 SVGAGI come from the germline V gene. This CDR3 has 15 residues. Trimming took off 5 bases at V and 3 bases at J, with 17 bases between the two ends.

J is TRBJ1-5 and V is TRBV6-5, with D tentatively TRBD1 (5 bases). The CDR3 is 14 amino acids. V was shortened by 6 bases and J by 0 bases, with 9 bases between the two germline ends. Germline loops: CDR1 MNHEY, CDR2 SVGAGI. The CDR3 DNA reads TGTGCCAGCAGCGGGGACGGTAGCAATCAGCCCCAGCATTTT. It translates to CASSGDGSNQPQHF.

This clone was recorded once. The chain joins TRBV9 to TRBJ2-1; TRBD2 agrees at 12 bases. V lost 3 bases to trimming and J lost 6 bases; unmatched junction nucleotides: 7. The CDR3 runs 16 residues. In germline, CDR1 is SGDLS, CDR2 YYNGEE. CDR3 sequence: CASSAQTSGGVNEQFF. For the CDR3, the DNA is TGTGCCAGCAGCGCCCAGACTAGCGGGGGAGTCAATGAGCAGTTCTTC.

Notes on this clone: Other nucleotide sequences from this sample produce the same CDR3. V is TRBV9 and J is TRBJ2-5, with 8 bases identical to TRBD1. With the DNA end fitting TRBJ2-7 better, the J assignment may be wrong. Germline V lookup: CDR1 SGDLS, CDR2 YYNGEE. There are 13 residues in the CDR3. As DNA, the CDR3 is TGTGCCAGCAGCCCCGGACAGGGTTACGAGCAGTACTTC. Its translation is CASSPGQGYEQYF.

By share, this clone ranks as medium-sized. This chain links TRBV10-3 with TRBJ2-7; maybe TRBD1 (6 bases). Germline values: CDR1 ENHRY, CDR2 SYGVKD. This CDR3 contains 15 residues. The ends were cut back, 0 bases at V and 3 bases at J, with 12 bases in the middle. The CDR3 nucleotides are TGTGCCATCAGTGAGTCAGCACAGGGAGTCTACGAGCAGTACTTC. This encodes CAISESAQGVYEQYF.

In nucleotides, the CDR3 is TGTGCCAGCAGTTTATCGACAGGAAGCGGGACTGAAGCTTTCTTT. Residues: CASSLSTGSGTEAFF. The gene calls are TRBV27 and TRBJ1-1; weak D call: TRBD1 (6 bases). CDR3 length: 15 residues. V dropped 0 bases and J dropped 5 bases, with 13 bases sitting between them. Germline V gives CDR1 MNHEY, CDR2 SMNVEV (reference sequence).

This clone has more than one count but fewer than ten. The genes are TRBV19 and TRBJ1-5; TRBD1 matches at 10 bases. This CDR3 spans 18 amino acids. V was pared by 5 bases and J by 2 bases, with 12 bases of the junction left unmatched. The germline V gene has CDR1 LNHDA and CDR2 SQIVND (reference sequence). CDR3 in amino acids: CASSLQDRGSRGNQPQHF. Here the CDR3 DNA reads TGTGCCAGTAGTCTTCAGGACAGGGGGTCGAGAGGCAATCAGCCCCAGCATTTT.

This chain connects TRBV14 to TRBJ1-1; D is uncertain. Germline CDR1 reads SGHDN; CDR2 reads FVKESK. The CDR3 has 17 amino acids. Trimming shortened V by 2 bases and J by 6 bases, and 22 bases separated the two germline ends. The CDR3 sequence: CASSQSWVGGYHPEAFF. The CDR3 DNA sequence: TGTGCCAGCAGCCAATCCTGGGTGGGAGGATACCATCCTGAAGCTTTCTTT.

In its sample, this clone ranks as medium-sized. The rearrangement uses TRBV5-4 and TRBJ2-2; TRBD1 or TRBD2 may be the D gene (5 bases each). V shed 0 bases and J shed 1 base, with 7 bases lying between them. This CDR3 region has 15 residues. Germline lookup yields CDR1 SGHNT and CDR2 YYREEE (reference sequence). The CDR3 DNA reads TGTGCCAGCAGCTTGGCTGGGGGGAACACCGGGGAGCTGTTTTTT. Amino acid sequence: CASSLAGGNTGELFF.